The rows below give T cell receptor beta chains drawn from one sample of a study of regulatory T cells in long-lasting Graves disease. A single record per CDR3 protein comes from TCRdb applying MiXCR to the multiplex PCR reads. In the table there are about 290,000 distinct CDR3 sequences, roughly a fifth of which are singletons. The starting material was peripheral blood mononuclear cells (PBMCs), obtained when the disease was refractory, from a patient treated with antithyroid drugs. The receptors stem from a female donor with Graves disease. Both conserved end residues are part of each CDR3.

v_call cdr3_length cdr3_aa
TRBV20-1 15 CSAATPSGAYNEQFF
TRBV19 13 CASATDINQPQHF
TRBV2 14 CASRGRTENQPQHF
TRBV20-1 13 CSARSGAAYEQYF
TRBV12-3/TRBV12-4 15 CASSSGTDFSYEQYF
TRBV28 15 CAGSSLGGSAYEQYF
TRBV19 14 CASRGQAANTEAFF
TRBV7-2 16 CASSPDQGLAGYEQYF
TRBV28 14 CASSLGGVKQPQHF
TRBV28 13 CASTQTVTYEQYF
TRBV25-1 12 CASSEYGDELFF
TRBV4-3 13 CASSQERSGELFF
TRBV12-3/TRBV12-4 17 CASSLAKGPGSKNIQYF
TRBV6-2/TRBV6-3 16 CASSFSTGTGIWEQYF
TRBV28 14 CASSLQSRNTEAFF
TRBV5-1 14 CASRGTPENTEAFF
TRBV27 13 CASCGRGDGIQYF
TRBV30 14 CAWSGFGRQETQYF
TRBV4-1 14 CASSHPSGGPEQYF
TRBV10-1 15 CASSENGGAKNIQYF
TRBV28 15 CASREGTGNNGELFF
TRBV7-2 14 CASSLGGTGYEQHF
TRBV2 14 CASTQRERFDEQFF
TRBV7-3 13 CASSLMEASEQYF
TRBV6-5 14 CASSSLTGDQPQHF
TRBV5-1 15 CASSLGWAAADGYTF
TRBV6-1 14 CASSEIRGRETQYF
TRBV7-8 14 CASSFGLLTYEQYF
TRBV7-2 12 CASSFDLGELFF
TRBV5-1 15 CASSLRSTGDYEQYF
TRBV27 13 CASRQRGSYEQYF
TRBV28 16 CASSSNRGIGQNIQCF